The 20 T cell receptor beta chains below were found in one sample sequenced in a study of early T cells in non-severe SARS-CoV-2 infection. Via MiXCR, TCRdb re-called the 5' RACE reads, giving one row per CDR3 protein. The table records tens of thousands of distinct CDR3 sequences, about 16% of them present only once. Sequenced material: whole blood. The source is an adult who was a healthcare worker with PCR-confirmed SARS-CoV-2 infection or an uninfected control (not recorded which).

This CDR3 is CSVRGHTDTQYF. In nucleotides, the CDR3 is TGCAGCGTGAGGGGGCACACAGATACGCAGTATTTT. The V and J genes are TRBV29-1 and TRBJ2-3; 7 bases agree with TRBD1. Germline V gene data show CDR1 as SQVTM and CDR2 as ANQGSEA. V was pared by 6 bases and J by 2 bases, with 2 bases of the junction left unmatched. This CDR3 spans 12 amino acids.

The chain links TRBV20-1 to TRBJ2-5, with a tentative D call TRBD2 (5 bases). The germline V gene encodes CDR1 DFQATT and CDR2 SNEGSKA (reference sequence). The CDR3 loop spans 16 amino acids. The V gene lost 1 base and the J gene lost 2 bases, with 17 bases spanning the gap. The CDR3 loop reads CSARGPAPEVQETQYF. Here the CDR3 DNA reads TGCAGTGCTAGAGGCCCCGCACCGGAGGTACAAGAGACCCAGTACTTC.

This clonotype was counted at least ten times. The CDR3 loop is CASSSSSGRGETQYF. CDR3 nucleotides: TGTGCCAGCAGCTCTTCTAGCGGGAGAGGAGAGACCCAGTACTTC. The V gene is TRBV7-9, the J gene TRBJ2-5; the match to TRBD2 covers 10 bases. The length of the CDR3 is 15 residues. The germline gives CDR1 SEHNR, CDR2 FQNEAQ (reference sequence). V shed 4 bases and J 4 bases; nucleotides not matched to a gene: 6.

This clonotype appeared a few times. The rearrangement joins TRBV27 to TRBJ2-1; no definite D call. Germline values: CDR1 MNHEY, CDR2 SMNVEV (reference sequence). The CDR3 length is 14 residues. Trimming cost V 2 bases and J 2 bases, with 7 bases left between them. This CDR3 is CASSLVSPYNEQFF. The CDR3 coding sequence is TGTGCCAGCAGTTTAGTCAGTCCCTACAATGAGCAGTTCTTC.

This clonotype was observed a handful of times. The chain couples TRBV12-3 or TRBV12-4 to TRBJ1-2; D gene uncertain. This CDR3 spans 11 amino acids. V lost 6 bases to trimming and J lost 8 bases, with 10 bases between them. CDR3 sequence reads: CASSSTLGYTF. The CDR3 region has the DNA TGTGCCAGCAGCTCTACCCTGGGCTACACCTTC.

The sample holds many counts of this clonotype. This sequence joins TRBV20-1 and TRBJ2-3, with TRBD1 identical over 7 bases. This CDR3 region has 15 residues. Germline CDR1 is DFQATT and CDR2 is SNEGSKA (reference sequence). The V and J ends lost 0 bases and 0 bases, in that order; junction bases with no gene match: 3. CDR3 residues: CSARDRTGSTDTQYF. Written as DNA, the CDR3 is TGCAGTGCTAGAGACCGGACAGGTAGCACAGATACGCAGTATTTT.

This clonotype occurred a few times. This chain joins TRBV4-2 and TRBJ2-1; 7 bases agree with TRBD2. CDR3 length equals 16 residues. Germline CDR1 reads LGHNA; CDR2 reads YNFKEQ. V trimming: 0 bases; J trimming: 7 bases; junction bases outside the gene matches: 9. The CDR3 DNA sequence: TGTGCCAGCAGCCAAGAGGCGGGGAGCGGGGCAAATGAGCAGTTCTTC. This gives the protein CASSQEAGSGANEQFF.

This clonotype was counted only a few times. The V and J genes are TRBV20-1 and TRBJ2-3, with TRBD2 matching 9 bases. The CDR3 consists of 15 residues. The germline V gene has CDR1 DFQATT and CDR2 SNEGSKA (reference sequence). Trimming at V came to 0 bases and at J to 2 bases, leaving 3 bases not matched to a gene. The CDR3, as DNA: TGCAGTGCTAGAGAAGCTAGCGGGAACACAGATACGCAGTATTTT. It encodes CSAREASGNTDTQYF.

A few counts support this clonotype. The chain joins TRBV7-7 to TRBJ2-3; no definite D call. V gave up 4 bases and J gave up 5 bases, with 10 bases separating them. The germline gives CDR1 SSHAT, CDR2 FNYEAQ (reference sequence). CDR3 length: 13 residues. The CDR3 DNA follows: TGTGCCAGCAGCTCTCCAGGCAAAGATACGCAGTATTTT. This codes for CASSSPGKDTQYF.

Ten or more counts support this clonotype. This chain joins TRBV12-3 or TRBV12-4 and TRBJ2-2; 10 bases agree with TRBD2. CDR3 length: 17 amino acids. The V segment lost 5 bases and the J segment 1 base; nucleotides outside the gene matches: 7. This CDR3 reads CASSPLSSGRNTGELFF. Here the CDR3 DNA reads TGTGCCAGCAGTCCACTATCTAGCGGGAGGAACACCGGGGAGCTGTTTTTT.

In its sample, this clonotype was seen a few times. Here the CDR3 reads CASMLSGSSEQFF. The CDR3 bases are TGTGCCAGTATGTTATCCGGGAGCAGCGAGCAGTTCTTC. The chain couples TRBV12-3 or TRBV12-4 to TRBJ2-1; maybe TRBD2 (6 bases). This CDR3 is built from 13 residues. V gave up 9 bases and J gave up 10 bases, with 19 bases separating them.

This clonotype has more than one count but fewer than ten. The chain combines TRBV15 with TRBJ2-7; D gene ambiguous. This CDR3 spans 14 amino acids. The germline V gene has CDR1 LNHNV and CDR2 YYDKDF (reference sequence). V lost 5 bases to trimming and J lost 0 bases, with 11 bases between them. The CDR3 DNA follows: TGTGCCACCAGCGGATTTCTGGACTCCTACGAGCAGTACTTC. It encodes CATSGFLDSYEQYF. Together with reference TRBV15 and TRBJ2-7, the CDR3 gives the full variable domain: DAMVIQNPRYQVTQFGKPVTLSCSQTLNHNVMYWYQQKSSQAPKLLFHYYDKDFNNEADTPDNFQSRRPNTSFCFLDIRSPGLGDTAMYLCATSGFLDSYEQYFGPGTRLTVT.

In DNA form, the CDR3 reads TGTGCCAGCAGCACAGGGCCCAGCTCCTACGAGCAGTACTTC. Encoded protein: CASSTGPSSYEQYF. The chain employs TRBV12-3 or TRBV12-4 and TRBJ2-7, with D perhaps matching TRBD1 (6 bases). The ends were cut back, 6 bases at V and 0 bases at J, with 12 bases in the middle. The CDR3 is made up of 14 amino acids.

This clonotype showed up just a few times. The chain uses TRBV10-3 and TRBJ1-2; D not certain. V shed 2 bases and J shed 2 bases, with 6 bases lying between them. The CDR3 is 13 amino acids. Germline V gives CDR1 ENHRY, CDR2 SYGVKD. The chain's CDR3 is CAISEPPNYGYTF. The CDR3 region has the DNA TGTGCCATCAGTGAGCCCCCAAACTATGGCTACACCTTC.

Many counts were recorded for this clonotype. The V gene is TRBV10-3, the J gene TRBJ2-2; D is possibly TRBD1 (5 bases). There are 17 residues in the CDR3. Deletions cut 10 bases from V and 2 bases from J, with 23 bases between. Germline assignment: CDR1 ENHRY and CDR2 SYGVKD. In DNA form, the CDR3 reads TGTGCCACAGGGCTGGTCGCCGGGCCGGGTAACACCGGGGAGCTGTTTTTT. Its translation: CATGLVAGPGNTGELFF.

This chain links TRBV7-9 with TRBJ1-1; D gene uncertain. Per the germline V gene, CDR1 is SEHNR and CDR2 is FQNEAQ (reference sequence). The ends were cut back, 2 bases at V and 6 bases at J, with 7 bases in the middle. This CDR3 is 12 amino acids long. CDR3 in amino acids: CASSLNHAEAFF. DNA of the CDR3: TGTGCCAGCAGCTTAAATCACGCTGAAGCTTTCTTT.

This chain links TRBV28 with TRBJ1-2; the D is unclear. Germline V gene data show CDR1 as MDHEN and CDR2 as SYDVKM. V lost 6 bases, J lost 5 bases, and 19 bases lay in between. The CDR3 is 15 amino acids. As DNA, the CDR3 is TGTGCCAGCAGCCGGAGGCCTACCACCTCATATGGCTACACCTTC. Translated: CASSRRPTTSYGYTF.

The chain is built from TRBV5-1 and TRBJ2-7; a possible D gene is TRBD2 (5 bases). V lost 2 bases to trimming and J lost 7 bases, with 10 bases between them. The germline CDR1 and CDR2 sequences are SGHRS and YFSETQ. The CDR3 has 12 residues. The CDR3 coding sequence is TGCGCCAGCAGCTTAAGTCGGGAAGAGCAGTACTTC. Translated: CASSLSREEQYF.

This chain connects TRBV5-1 to TRBJ2-7; unclear D gene. V was clipped by 1 base and J by 0 bases, with 8 bases between them. The CDR3 is 14 residues long. Germline V gene data show CDR1 as SGHRS and CDR2 as YFSETQ. Here the CDR3 reads CASSLFASSYEQYF. The CDR3 DNA follows: TGCGCCAGCAGCTTGTTCGCGAGCTCCTACGAGCAGTACTTC.

The gene calls are TRBV4-2 and TRBJ2-2; D unresolved. From germline, CDR1 is LGHNA and CDR2 YNFKEQ. The CDR3 covers 16 residues. V gave up 1 base and J gave up 4 bases, with 13 bases separating them. CDR3 loop: CASSQGNLVGTGELFF. The CDR3 DNA sequence: TGTGCCAGCAGCCAAGGGAACTTGGTGGGCACCGGGGAGCTGTTTTTT.